One sample yielded the 19 T cell receptor beta chains listed below, sequenced in a study of T-cell reconstitution after alpha-beta-depleted transplantation in children (dated by TCRdb to about 2016). The protocol used for the library was PCR. Sequenced using an Illumina HiSeq 2500. To normalize quantification of the TCRbeta repertoire, the TCR libraries were built with molecular barcoding that relied on unique molecular identifiers. Starting from the raw public reads, TCRdb applied fastp trimming at Q25, assembled clones with MiXCR and retained in-frame beta chains. Rows are unified per CDR3 protein, each entry keeping the most common DNA and genes. Here the sample has 210,000 or so distinct CDR3 sequences; roughly a tenth occur a single time. Jointly, the top ten make up 5% to 7% of the sample. The sample consisted of PBMCs from the stem cell graft donor, taken from the stem cell graft. The receptor source for this set is a human donor who donated a stem cell graft to a child with acute lymphoblastic leukemia.

This chain connects TRBV3-1 to TRBJ1-5; 7 nucleotides align to TRBD1. The V gene end was trimmed by 4 bases and the J gene end by 5 bases; junction bases not matched to a gene: 8. This CDR3 comprises 15 residues. Germline values: CDR1 LGHDT, CDR2 YNNKEL (reference sequence). The CDR3 reads CASSRGTVTYQPQHF. CDR3 DNA: TGTGCCAGCAGCCGCGGGACAGTTACATATCAGCCCCAGCATTTT.

CDR3 DNA sequence: TGTGCCAGCAGTTTCAGCGGGGGGGTTCCCGGGGAGCTGTTTTTT. Translation: CASSFSGGVPGELFF. The chain links TRBV12-3 or TRBV12-4 to TRBJ2-2, with TRBD2 identical over 10 bases. V dropped 3 bases and J dropped 6; count of bases not matched to a gene: 4. This CDR3 contains 15 residues.

This clonotype was seen a handful of times. The chain combines TRBV18 with TRBJ1-1; D is uncertain. Trimming cost V 2 bases and J 3 bases, with 10 bases left between them. The CDR3 contains 14 residues. From germline, CDR1 is KGHSH and CDR2 LQKENI. The CDR3 protein is CASSPTALDTEAFF. CDR3 nucleotides: TGTGCCAGCTCACCAACGGCCCTAGACACTGAAGCTTTCTTT.

This clonotype was picked up many times. The chain uses TRBV7-8 and TRBJ1-2, with 8 bases lining up with TRBD1. Germline V gives CDR1 SGHVS, CDR2 FQNEAQ. The CDR3 length is 13 residues. V lost 5 bases to trimming and J lost 7 bases; unmatched junction nucleotides: 6. The CDR3 sequence: CASSPTTGAGYTF. CDR3 in DNA: TGTGCCAGCAGCCCAACGACAGGGGCTGGCTACACCTTC.

This chain uses TRBV18 with TRBJ1-1; D unresolved. Germline-derived CDR1 and CDR2 are KGHSH and LQKENI. The CDR3 is made up of 14 amino acids. Trimming removed 3 bases at V and 1 base at J, with 9 bases between. In DNA, the CDR3 is TGTGCCAGCTCACCTTCAGAGGCGAACACTGAAGCTTTCTTT. Amino acids: CASSPSEANTEAFF.

This clonotype was seen many times. This chain links TRBV5-1 with TRBJ1-3; no clear D gene. This CDR3 is built from 14 residues. Germline V gene lookup returns CDR1 SGHRS and CDR2 YFSETQ. Trimming took 0 bases from V and 0 from J, leaving 4 bases between them. The CDR3 DNA reads as TGCGCCAGCAGCTTGGGACACTCTGGAAACACCATATATTTT. Protein sequence: CASSLGHSGNTIYF.

At least ten counts were recorded for this clonotype. V usage is TRBV10-2 and J usage is TRBJ1-4; D is possibly TRBD1 (5 bases). Germline values: CDR1 WSHSY, CDR2 SAAADI. V was shortened by 6 bases and J by 5 bases, with 10 bases between the two germline ends. This CDR3 comprises 13 residues. CDR3 protein: CASSPRQNEKLFF. CDR3 nucleotides: TGCGCCAGCAGCCCACGACAGAATGAAAAACTGTTTTTT.

This rearrangement joins TRBV12-3 or TRBV12-4 to TRBJ2-7; possible D gene TRBD2, 5 bases. The CDR3 extends over 14 amino acids. Trimming cost V 1 base and J 2 bases, with 9 bases left between them. CDR3 sequence: CASSLERATYEQYF. The DNA of the CDR3 is TGTGCCAGCAGTTTAGAGAGGGCCACCTACGAGCAGTACTTC.

There are many counts of this clonotype. The gene calls are TRBV7-6 and TRBJ1-1, with a possible D match to TRBD1 (5 bases). This CDR3 has 14 residues. Trimming took off 2 bases at V and 7 bases at J, with 14 bases between the two ends. Germline CDR1 and CDR2: SGHVS and FNYEAQ. The CDR3 region is CASSLMAGDVEAFF. The CDR3 DNA reads as TGTGCCAGCAGCTTAATGGCCGGGGACGTTGAAGCTTTCTTT.

This clonotype was counted at least ten times. V is TRBV5-1 and J is TRBJ1-3; no definite D call. The V and J ends lost 5 bases and 0 bases respectively, with 9 bases between them. Germline V gives CDR1 SGHRS, CDR2 YFSETQ. The CDR3 loop spans 14 amino acids. CDR3 DNA: TGCGCCAGCAGTCCGGGAGACTCTGGAAACACCATATATTTT. It yields the protein CASSPGDSGNTIYF.

This clonotype occurred many times. The CDR3 region has the DNA TGTGCCAGTAGTCATCTGGGTTCATCCTACAATGAGCAGTTCTTC. Protein sequence: CASSHLGSSYNEQFF. V and J are TRBV19 and TRBJ2-1; D ambiguous. Germline values: CDR1 LNHDA, CDR2 SQIVND (reference sequence). The CDR3 runs 15 residues. Trimming pared 5 bases from V and 1 base from J, leaving 12 bases between.

The chain recombines TRBV7-2 with TRBJ1-4; D may be TRBD1 (5 bases). This CDR3 contains 16 residues. The V gene lost 1 base and the J gene lost 3 bases, with 12 bases spanning the gap. The germline V gene encodes CDR1 SGHTA and CDR2 FQGNSA. The CDR3 is CASSLVGGDPNEKLFF. CDR3 DNA sequence: TGTGCCAGCAGCTTAGTGGGGGGGGACCCTAATGAAAAACTGTTTTTT.

This clonotype occurred a few times. V usage is TRBV7-9 and J usage is TRBJ1-1; 9 nucleotides line up with TRBD1. The V gene's germline CDR1 is SEHNR and CDR2 FQNEAQ (reference sequence). The CDR3 consists of 15 residues. Losses at the gene ends were 5 bases for V and 4 bases for J; bases not matched to a gene: 8. CDR3 DNA: TGTGCCAGCAGCCACCCGGGACAGGGATCCACTGAAGCTTTCTTT. Protein: CASSHPGQGSTEAFF.

This clonotype was recorded at least ten times. The CDR3 loop reads CASSFGAPPETQYF. CDR3 nucleotide sequence: TGTGCCAGCAGTTTCGGGGCCCCCCCGGAGACCCAGTACTTC. The V call is TRBV7-2, the J call TRBJ2-5; D may correspond to TRBD1 or TRBD2 (5 bases each). This CDR3 spans 14 amino acids. The germline CDR1 and CDR2 sequences are SGHTA and FQGNSA. V shed 6 bases and J shed 5 bases, with 16 bases lying between them.

This clonotype was found a few times. This sequence joins TRBV19 and TRBJ2-7; D is possibly TRBD1 (6 bases). The length of the CDR3 is 13 residues. The ends were cut back, 5 bases at V and 0 bases at J, with 8 bases in the middle. Germline V gene data show CDR1 as LNHDA and CDR2 as SQIVND (reference sequence). CDR3 amino acids: CASSRQASYEQYF. The CDR3 DNA reads as TGTGCCAGTAGTCGACAGGCCTCCTACGAGCAGTACTTC.

J is TRBJ1-1 and V is TRBV20-1; 9 bases line up with TRBD1. J was trimmed by 6 bases and V by 1 base; bases with no gene match: 6. The CDR3 consists of 14 residues. Germline V gene data show CDR1 as DFQATT and CDR2 as SNEGSKA (reference sequence). In nucleotides, the CDR3 is TGCAGTGCTAGAGTTGGGACAGGGTTGTCTGAAGCTTTCTTT. Protein: CSARVGTGLSEAFF.

The chain uses TRBV7-6 and TRBJ2-5, with TRBD2 matching 8 bases. With V trimmed by 1 base and J by 5 bases, 9 bases remained unmatched. The CDR3 is 16 residues long. CDR1 and CDR2 from the germline V gene are SGHVS and FNYEAQ. The CDR3 nucleotides are TGTGCCAGCAGCTTAGGAACGCGGGGGGTCTGGGAGACCCAGTACTTC. It is translated as CASSLGTRGVWETQYF.

This clonotype came up many times. The chain couples TRBV20-1 to TRBJ2-7; 9 nucleotides match TRBD1. The CDR3 length is 13 residues. V shed 6 bases and J 2 bases; nucleotides not matched to a gene: 5. Germline V gene sequence: CDR1 DFQATT, CDR2 SNEGSKA (reference sequence). Here the CDR3 reads CSAHRDRAYEQYF. The CDR3, as DNA: TGCAGTGCCCACCGGGACAGGGCCTACGAGCAGTACTTC.

This clonotype occurred many times. This chain links TRBV12-3 or TRBV12-4 with TRBJ1-4, with a possible D match to TRBD1 (5 bases). Trimming cost V 5 bases and J 8 bases, with 15 bases left between them. CDR3 length: 14 residues. In DNA form, the CDR3 reads TGTGCCAGCAGTCAGGGTGTCACCGGGGAAAAACTGTTTTTT. It yields the protein CASSQGVTGEKLFF.